The 7 T cell receptor beta chains listed next were all sequenced from one sample in a study of shared clonotypes between healthy human individuals. Naive CD8 isolation took CD45RO-negative cells positively selected for CCR7 and excluded terminally differentiated effector memory CD45RA+ cells. TCRdb's table, derived via immunoSEQ multiplex PCR, lists solely in-frame clones and lacks some. The sample has 2 million to 2.5 million clones, about 92% seen once. The sample taken for sequencing was naive CD8+ T cells from PBMCs. The receptor set was obtained from a man aged 18-30 years in good health. Some clones in this sample may be carry-over from other donors' samples.

The CDR3 DNA sequence: TGTGCCAGCAGCCCAATCCTCCCGGGAGACAATGAGCAGTTCTTC. It codes for CASSPILPGDNEQFF. The chain joins TRBV14 to TRBJ2-1, with D possibly TRBD2 on 6 matching bases. Germline V gene data show CDR1 as SGHDN and CDR2 as FVKESK. The CDR3 has 15 amino acids. Between the trimmed V and J ends, which lost 4 bases and 5 bases, there was a span of 15 bases.

The V call is TRBV28, the J call TRBJ2-3; 8 bases match TRBD2. After removal of 6 bases from V and 1 base from J, the junction contained 6 bases not matched to a gene. The CDR3 loop spans 15 amino acids. In germline, CDR1 is MDHEN, CDR2 SYDVKM. As DNA, the CDR3 is TGTGCCAGCAGACTAGCGGCTCGCGGCACAGATACGCAGTATTTT. Translating it yields CASRLAARGTDTQYF.

V and J are TRBV7-2 and TRBJ1-2; TRBD1 is a possible D gene (5 bases). V was trimmed by 3 bases and J by 2 bases, leaving 16 bases between them. CDR1 and CDR2 (germline): SGHTA, FQGNSA. CDR3 length equals 16 residues. CDR3 nucleotide sequence: TGTGCCAGCAGCTTCGGCAGGGCCACTTGGAACTATGGCTACACCTTC. Its translation is CASSFGRATWNYGYTF.

The chain joins TRBV27 to TRBJ1-2; no reliable D call. CDR3 length: 14 residues. Germline lookup yields CDR1 MNHEY and CDR2 SMNVEV (reference sequence). Deletions cut 5 bases from V and 13 bases from J, with 23 bases between. In DNA, the CDR3 is TGTGCCAGCAGTCCGAACCTTATAACTATGGCTGCCACCTTC. As protein: CASSPNLITMAATF.

J is TRBJ1-1 and V is TRBV10-2; 11 nucleotides agree with TRBD1. The CDR3 runs to 12 residues. CDR1 WSHSY and CDR2 SAAADI come from the germline V gene. V gave up 8 bases and J gave up 4 bases; unmatched junction bases: 0. The CDR3 spells CASGTGGTEAFF. CDR3 bases: TGCGCCAGCGGGACAGGGGGCACTGAAGCTTTCTTT.

The chain combines TRBV5-4 with TRBJ2-7; 7 bases line up with TRBD2. V lost 3 bases and J lost 3; bases outside the gene matches: 9. The germline gives CDR1 SGHNT, CDR2 YYREEE (reference sequence). CDR3 length: 15 amino acids. The CDR3 DNA sequence: TGTGCCAGCAGCTCCCCCGGGGCGGGGGACTACGAGCAGTACTTC. Encoded protein: CASSSPGAGDYEQYF.

The chain joins TRBV9 to TRBJ2-3, with TRBD2 identical over 12 bases. V lost 2 bases to trimming and J lost 0 bases; unmatched junction nucleotides: 4. Germline assignment: CDR1 SGDLS and CDR2 YYNGEE. CDR3 size: 17 residues. CDR3 coding DNA: TGTGCCAGCAGCGTGTCCGGGACTAGCGGGAGCACAGATACGCAGTATTTT. The encoded protein is CASSVSGTSGSTDTQYF.